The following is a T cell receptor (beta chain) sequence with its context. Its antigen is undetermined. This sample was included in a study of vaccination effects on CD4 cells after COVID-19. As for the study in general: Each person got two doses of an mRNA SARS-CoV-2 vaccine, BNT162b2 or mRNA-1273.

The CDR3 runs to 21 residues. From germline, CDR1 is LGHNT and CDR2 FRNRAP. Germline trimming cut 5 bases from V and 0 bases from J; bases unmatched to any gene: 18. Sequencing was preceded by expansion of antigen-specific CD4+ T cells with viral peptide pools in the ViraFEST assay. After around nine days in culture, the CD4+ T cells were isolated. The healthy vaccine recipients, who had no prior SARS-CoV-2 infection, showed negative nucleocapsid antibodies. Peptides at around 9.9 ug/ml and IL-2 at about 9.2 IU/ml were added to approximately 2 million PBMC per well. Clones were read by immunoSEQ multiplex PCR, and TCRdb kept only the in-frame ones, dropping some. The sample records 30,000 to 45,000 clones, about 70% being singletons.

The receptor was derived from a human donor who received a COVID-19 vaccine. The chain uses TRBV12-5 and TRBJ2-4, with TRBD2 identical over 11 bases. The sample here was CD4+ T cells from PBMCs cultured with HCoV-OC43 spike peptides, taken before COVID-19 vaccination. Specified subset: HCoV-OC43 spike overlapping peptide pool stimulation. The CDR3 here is CASGRIRGGSGLAGAKNIQYF. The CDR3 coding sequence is TGTGCTAGTGGTCGAATTCGGGGAGGCTCAGGACTAGCGGGAGCCAAAAACATTCAGTACTTC.